This T cell receptor (beta chain) was sequenced in a study of T cells in Graves' hyperthyroidism and ophthalmopathy. Whole-study context: Staff took peripheral blood when the initial diagnosis was made, before any treatment began.

The V gene end was trimmed by 3 bases and the J gene end by 7 bases; junction bases not matched to a gene: 4. CDR1 is LGHDT, CDR2 YNNKEL, per germline (reference sequence). The CDR3 is 14 amino acids. Study-wide points: Ophthalmopathy, which appeared later, was predicted by the model a median 6.5 months before onset. Within blood appeared most thyroid clonotypes that had expanded above 0.001.

This clonotype was detected ten times or more. Its antigen is not known. Amplification targeted TCR beta CDR3 regions from RNA transcripts. First-round RT-PCR targeting the TCR CDR3 was performed with the HTBI primer set. One entry per CDR3 protein, called by TCRdb with MiXCR from the multiplex PCR reads. The data show about 600,000 distinct CDR3 sequences, approximately 15% seen once. The sequenced sample consisted of blood. The TCR originated in a woman between 35 and 50 years old with Graves' ophthalmopathy. V and J are TRBV3-1 and TRBJ2-1; 9 bases are a match to TRBD1. The CDR3 DNA follows: TGTGCCAGCAGCCATCGGACAGGGGTAAATGAGCAGTTCTTC. It is translated as CASSHRTGVNEQFF.